Below are 22 T cell receptor beta chains sequenced from a single sample in a study of shared clonotypes between healthy human individuals. Here immunoSEQ multiplex PCR was the method, and the copy in TCRdb shows in-frame clones only, minus some. The data show over a million clones, more than 60% seen once. What was sequenced was memory CD4+ T cells sorted from blood. Subset defined: CD45RA-negative fraction. Receptors were obtained from a man aged 18-30 years in good health.

In its sample, this clone was seen a few times. The chain couples TRBV5-1 to TRBJ1-5; D is perhaps TRBD1 (5 bases). The germline CDR1 and CDR2 sequences are SGHRS and YFSETQ. The CDR3 has 15 residues. V was pared by 2 bases and J by 7 bases, with 16 bases between. The CDR3 loop is CASSLESRESQPQHF. Written as DNA, the CDR3 is TGCGCCAGCAGCTTAGAGAGCAGGGAAAGCCAGCCCCAGCATTTT.

CDR3 residues: CASSLEGAKHSYTF. CDR3 in DNA: TGTGCCAGCAGTTTAGAGGGGGCGAAACATAGCTACACCTTC. This sequence joins TRBV28 and TRBJ1-2; TRBD1 aligns across 7 bases. The CDR3 has 14 residues. The ends lost 2 bases at V and 9 bases at J; junction bases unmatched: 9. Germline assignment: CDR1 MDHEN and CDR2 SYDVKM.

The chain carries TRBV9 and TRBJ1-3; TRBD1 matches 9 bases. V shed 2 bases, J shed 1 base, and the junction held 7 bases outside the gene matches. This CDR3 contains 17 residues. Per germline, CDR1 SGDLS and CDR2 YYNGEE. In DNA, the CDR3 is TGTGCCAGCAGCGTTTTTACAGGGGGCGGATCTGGAAACACCATATATTTT. Translation: CASSVFTGGGSGNTIYF. The full variable domain, in which reference TRBV9 and TRBJ1-3 provide the parts outside the CDR3, is DSGVTQTPKHLITATGQRVTLRCSPRSGDLSVYWYQQSLDQGLQFLIQYYNGEERAKGNILERFSAQQFPDLHSELNLSSLELGDSALYFCASSVFTGGGSGNTIYFGEGSWLTVV.

This clone was observed at least ten times. This chain uses TRBV7-3 with TRBJ2-7, with TRBD2 identical over 8 bases. Germline values: CDR1 SGHTA, CDR2 FQGTGA. The V and J ends lost 5 bases and 7 bases, in that order; junction bases with no gene match: 13. The CDR3 consists of 15 residues. The CDR3 sequence is CASSPRGGRFEEQYF. Written as DNA, the CDR3 is TGTGCCAGCAGCCCACGGGGGGGCCGATTTGAAGAGCAGTACTTC.

The rearrangement uses TRBV10-3 and TRBJ2-3, with TRBD2 matching 9 bases. The CDR3 runs to 16 residues. V shed 6 bases, J shed 3 bases, and the junction held 10 bases outside the gene matches. Germline V gives CDR1 ENHRY, CDR2 SYGVKD. The CDR3 nucleotides are TGTGCCATCAGGGCTAGCGGGATTATTGGGACAGATACGCAGTATTTT. Translating it yields CAIRASGIIGTDTQYF.

This clone was picked up one time. The chain is built from TRBV14 and TRBJ1-4; D not resolved. The CDR3 spans 12 residues. CDR1 and CDR2 from the germline V gene are SGHDN and FVKESK. V was shortened by 4 bases and J by 8 bases, with 8 bases between the two germline ends. This chain's CDR3 is CASSRPSEKLFF. The CDR3 DNA follows: TGTGCCAGCAGCCGGCCCTCGGAAAAACTGTTTTTT.

CDR3: CASSLGLSGNTGELFF. CDR3 nucleotides: TGTGCCAGCAGCTTAGGCCTTAGCGGGAACACCGGGGAGCTGTTTTTT. The gene calls are TRBV7-8 and TRBJ2-2, with D perhaps TRBD2 (6 bases). This CDR3 contains 16 residues. Germline loops: CDR1 SGHVS, CDR2 FQNEAQ. V was shortened by 1 base and J by 1 base, with 10 bases between the two germline ends.

The genes are TRBV29-1 and TRBJ2-1; TRBD1 matches 8 bases. CDR1 is SQVTM, CDR2 ANQGSEA, per germline. J gave up 7 bases and V 6 bases, and 5 bases lay outside the gene matches. CDR3 length: 12 amino acids. The CDR3 region is CSVQQGVNEQFF. DNA for the CDR3: TGCAGCGTCCAACAGGGGGTTAATGAGCAGTTCTTC.

This clone showed up just once. Distinct nucleotide sequences in the sample also encode this CDR3. The V and J genes are TRBV5-4 and TRBJ2-3; 9 nucleotides line up with TRBD2. The germline V gene has CDR1 SGHNT and CDR2 YYREEE (reference sequence). Trimming removed 2 bases from V and 1 base from J; junction bases left unmatched: 2. The CDR3 totals 15 residues. Here the CDR3 DNA reads TGTGCCAGCAGCTTACGGACTAGCGGCACAGATACGCAGTATTTT. This codes for CASSLRTSGTDTQYF.

J is TRBJ2-3 and V is TRBV5-5; 8 nucleotides align to TRBD1. Germline assignment: CDR1 SGHKS and CDR2 YYEKEE (reference sequence). The CDR3 sequence is 16 residues long. V was clipped by 6 bases and J by 2 bases; unmatched bases: 11. The CDR3 DNA reads as TGTGCCAGCAACGAACAGGGGGGAGGAATCACAGATACGCAGTATTTT. It is translated as CASNEQGGGITDTQYF.

This rearrangement joins TRBV21-1 to TRBJ1-5. TRBV21-1 is assigned pseudogene status. There are 14 residues in the CDR3. CDR3 sequence reads: CASLGGRGNQPQHF. The CDR3 DNA reads TGTGCCAGTTTGGGGGGGCGAGGCAATCAGCCCCAGCATTTT.

This sequence joins TRBV5-4 and TRBJ2-2, with D perhaps given as TRBD1 or TRBD2 (5 bases each). This CDR3 has 17 residues. Trimming pared 4 bases from V and 4 bases from J, leaving 20 bases between. Germline CDR1 and CDR2: SGHNT and YYREEE (reference sequence). The CDR3 region is CASSIHKPGAGTGELFF. The DNA for the CDR3 is TGTGCCAGCAGCATTCACAAGCCCGGGGCGGGCACCGGGGAGCTGTTTTTT.

V gene TRBV6-1 combines with J gene TRBJ2-4, with D unclear. With 5 bases removed from V and 3 bases from J, the gap between germline ends came to 8 bases. From germline, CDR1 is MNHNS and CDR2 SASEGT. This CDR3 region has 13 residues. The CDR3, as DNA: TGTGCCAGCAGTCAGGATCGCAAAAACATTCAGTACTTC. Protein product: CASSQDRKNIQYF.

The gene calls are TRBV10-1 and TRBJ2-4, with TRBD1 matching 9 bases. J lost 1 base, V lost 2 bases, and 3 bases had no gene match. The CDR3 extends over 16 amino acids. Looked up from germline, CDR1 is WNHNN and CDR2 is SYGVQD (reference sequence). The CDR3 spells CASSEGTGTAKNIQYF. The CDR3 coding sequence is TGCGCCAGCAGTGAGGGGACAGGGACGGCCAAAAACATTCAGTACTTC.

The chain carries TRBV5-4 and TRBJ2-5; 10 bases fit TRBD2. Germline CDR1 SGHNT, CDR2 YYREEE (reference sequence). V shed 4 bases and J 1 base; nucleotides not matched to a gene: 4. The CDR3 consists of 15 residues. CDR3 region: CASSGSGGTQETQYF. The DNA of the CDR3 is TGTGCCAGCAGCGGTAGCGGGGGGACCCAAGAGACCCAGTACTTC.

The rearrangement joins TRBV5-4 to TRBJ2-1; 8 positions agree with TRBD1. The CDR3 is 13 amino acids. Germline V gene sequence: CDR1 SGHNT, CDR2 YYREEE (reference sequence). The trim removed 3 bases at V and 10 bases at J, leaving 6 bases unmatched. The CDR3 loop reads CASSSNRDREQFF. In DNA form, the CDR3 reads TGTGCCAGCAGCTCAAACCGGGACAGGGAGCAGTTCTTC.

The chain links TRBV11-2 to TRBJ2-5, with 7 bases fitting TRBD2. This CDR3 comprises 15 residues. The V gene end was trimmed by 0 bases and the J gene end by 7 bases; junction bases not matched to a gene: 8. CDR1 is SGHAT and CDR2 is FQNNGV in the germline V gene. This CDR3 reads CASSLDLQPGGTQYF. DNA for the CDR3: TGTGCCAGCAGCTTAGATCTCCAGCCGGGGGGGACCCAGTACTTC.

This clone occurred a few times. The chain is built from TRBV27 and TRBJ1-1; D ambiguous. This CDR3 has 14 amino acids. Germline CDR1 MNHEY, CDR2 SMNVEV (reference sequence). The ends were cut back, 5 bases at V and 0 bases at J, with 10 bases in the middle. DNA of the CDR3: TGTGCCAGCAGTGTCCCGGGGATGAACACTGAAGCTTTCTTT. Translating it yields CASSVPGMNTEAFF.

V gene TRBV9 combines with J gene TRBJ1-1; D ambiguous. Looked up from germline, CDR1 is SGDLS and CDR2 is YYNGEE. This CDR3 spans 13 amino acids. With 4 bases removed from V and 7 bases from J, the gap between germline ends came to 14 bases. The CDR3 protein is CASSLMGGNEAFF. The CDR3 DNA follows: TGTGCCAGCAGCCTAATGGGAGGAAATGAAGCTTTCTTT.

The chain uses TRBV6-6 and TRBJ1-5; maybe TRBD1 (5 bases). The CDR3 has 15 residues. Germline V lookup: CDR1 MNHNY, CDR2 SVGAGI (reference sequence). Trimming pared 6 bases from V and 0 bases from J, leaving 12 bases between. CDR3 in amino acids: CASSRGTDSNQPQHF. For the CDR3, the DNA is TGTGCCAGCAGCCGGGGGACGGATAGCAATCAGCCCCAGCATTTT.

V usage is TRBV25-1 and J usage is TRBJ2-1, with 9 bases aligning to TRBD1. V was pared by 5 bases and J by 4 bases, with 6 bases of the junction left unmatched. The CDR3 length is 15 residues. The V gene's germline CDR1 is MGHDK and CDR2 SYGVNS. The CDR3 loop reads CASSQGQGGYNEQFF. The DNA for the CDR3 is TGTGCCAGCAGTCAGGGACAGGGAGGGTACAATGAGCAGTTCTTC.

The chain couples TRBV5-1 to TRBJ2-2; 12 bases agree with TRBD2. The ends lost 0 bases at V and 1 base at J; junction bases unmatched: 4. Germline V gives CDR1 SGHRS, CDR2 YFSETQ. This CDR3 comprises 18 residues. CDR3 region: CASSLETSGRRNTGELFF. In DNA form, the CDR3 reads TGCGCCAGCAGCTTGGAGACTAGCGGGAGACGGAACACCGGGGAGCTGTTTTTT.